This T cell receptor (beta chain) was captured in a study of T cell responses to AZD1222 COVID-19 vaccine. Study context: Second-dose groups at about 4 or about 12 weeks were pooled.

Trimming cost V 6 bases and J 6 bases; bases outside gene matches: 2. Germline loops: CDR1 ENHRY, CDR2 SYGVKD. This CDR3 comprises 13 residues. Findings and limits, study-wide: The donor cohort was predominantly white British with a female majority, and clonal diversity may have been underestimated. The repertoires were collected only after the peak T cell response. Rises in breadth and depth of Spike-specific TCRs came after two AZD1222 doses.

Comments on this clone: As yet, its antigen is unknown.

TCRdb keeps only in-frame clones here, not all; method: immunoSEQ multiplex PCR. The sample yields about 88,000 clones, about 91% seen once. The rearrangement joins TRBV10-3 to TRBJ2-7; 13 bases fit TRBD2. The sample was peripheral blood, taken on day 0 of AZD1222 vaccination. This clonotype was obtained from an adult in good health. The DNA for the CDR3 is TGTGCCATCAGGGGGACTAGCGGGACCGAGCAGTACTTC. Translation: CAIRGTSGTEQYF.